This T cell receptor (beta chain) emerged from a study of cytomegalovirus exposure and HLA in healthy donors. Study findings and constraints: Cytomegalovirus-associated TCR beta chains were listed, numbering under 200. Roughly even sequencing depth across donors was the assumption behind the presence/absence analyses.

V shed 1 base, J shed 5 bases, and the junction held 9 bases outside the gene matches. The length of the CDR3 is 18 residues. In germline, CDR1 is MNHNS, CDR2 SASEGT. The donors were healthy bone marrow donors. The PCR used 60 Vbeta and 13 Jbeta primers. Libraries were prepared by immunoSEQ multiplex PCR; TCRdb keeps only in-frame clonotypes and omits some of them. This sample carries about 130,000 clones, roughly 75% of them seen once, and the ten largest clones take roughly 3%. A word on this clone: Its target is unknown.

The sequenced material came from PBMCs. This receptor was taken from a woman aged 45-65 years in good health and CMV-seronegative. This rearrangement joins TRBV6-1 to TRBJ2-2, with TRBD2 matching over 11 bases. The CDR3 here is CASSEETSGIVYTGELFF. The CDR3 DNA is TGTGCCAGCAGTGAAGAGACTAGCGGGATCGTATATACCGGGGAGCTGTTTTTT.